This TCR beta chain was identified in a study of CD8+CD57+ T cells in acquired aplastic anemia. TCR beta VDJ and CDR3 were profiled, and genomic DNA was the template. Via MiXCR, TCRdb re-called the reads, giving one row per CDR3 protein. The sample has around 150,000 distinct CDR3 sequences, approximately 40% seen once; the top ten hold 1.1%. In germline, CDR1 is SQVTM, CDR2 ANQGSEA. The CDR3 is 12 amino acids. Trimming took 7 bases from V and 5 from J; bases not matched to a gene: 7. The source is a human donor in good health. The chain recombines TRBV29-1 with TRBJ2-5; 7 nucleotides match TRBD1. The material sequenced was sorted CD4+, CD8+, or CD8+CD57+ T cells (not recorded which) from PBMCs. In nucleotides, the CDR3 is TGCAGCGCCAGGGGGAATGGGGAGACCCAGTACTTC. Translation gives CSARGNGETQYF.